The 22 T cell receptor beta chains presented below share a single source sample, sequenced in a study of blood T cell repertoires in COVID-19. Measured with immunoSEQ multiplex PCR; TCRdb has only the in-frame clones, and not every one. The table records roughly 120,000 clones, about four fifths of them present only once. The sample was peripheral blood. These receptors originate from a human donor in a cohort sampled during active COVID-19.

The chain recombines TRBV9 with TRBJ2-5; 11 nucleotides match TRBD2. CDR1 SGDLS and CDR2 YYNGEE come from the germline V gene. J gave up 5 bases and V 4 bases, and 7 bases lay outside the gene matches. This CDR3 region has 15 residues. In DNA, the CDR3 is TGTGCCAGCAGCTATAGCGGGGGGGCCGGGGAGACCCAGTACTTC. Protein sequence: CASSYSGGAGETQYF.

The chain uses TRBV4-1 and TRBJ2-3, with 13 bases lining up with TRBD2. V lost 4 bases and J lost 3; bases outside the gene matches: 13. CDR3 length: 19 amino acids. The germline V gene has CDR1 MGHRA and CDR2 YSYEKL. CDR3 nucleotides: TGCGCCAGCAGCCTAACCTCGGGGGGACTAGCGGGAAGTACAGATACGCAGTATTTT. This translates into CASSLTSGGLAGSTDTQYF.

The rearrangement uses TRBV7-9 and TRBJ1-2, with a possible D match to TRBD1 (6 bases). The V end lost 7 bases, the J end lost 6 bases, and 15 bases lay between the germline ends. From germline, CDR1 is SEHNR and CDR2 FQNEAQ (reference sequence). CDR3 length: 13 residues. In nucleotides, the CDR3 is TGTGCCAGCACCCTAGGTGGGGGCCATGGCTACACCTTC. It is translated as CASTLGGGHGYTF.

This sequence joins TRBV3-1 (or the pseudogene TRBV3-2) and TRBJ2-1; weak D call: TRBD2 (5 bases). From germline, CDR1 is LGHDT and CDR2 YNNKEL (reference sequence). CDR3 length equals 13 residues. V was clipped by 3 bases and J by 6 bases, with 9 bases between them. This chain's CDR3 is CASSQVSGNEQFF. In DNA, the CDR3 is TGTGCCAGCAGCCAGGTAAGCGGCAATGAGCAGTTCTTC.

CDR3 loop: CSVRQGAGGTEAFF. The CDR3, as DNA: TGCAGCGTTAGACAGGGGGCGGGAGGCACTGAAGCTTTCTTT. The chain links TRBV29-1 to TRBJ1-1, with 10 bases aligning to TRBD1. V shed 5 bases, J shed 4 bases, and the junction held 7 bases outside the gene matches. The CDR3 contains 14 residues. CDR1 is SQVTM, CDR2 ANQGSEA, per germline.

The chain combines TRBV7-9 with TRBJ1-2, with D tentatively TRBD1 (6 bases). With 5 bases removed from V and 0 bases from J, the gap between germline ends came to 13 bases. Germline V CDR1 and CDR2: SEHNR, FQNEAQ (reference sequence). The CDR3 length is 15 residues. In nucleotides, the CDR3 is TGTGCCAGCAGCCCCCAGGACAGAGCTAACTATGGCTACACCTTC. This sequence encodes CASSPQDRANYGYTF. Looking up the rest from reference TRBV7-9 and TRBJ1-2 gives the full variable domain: DTGVSQNPRHKITKRGQNVTFRCDPISEHNRLYWYRQTLGQGPEFLTYFQNEAQLEKSRLLSDRFSAERPKGSFSTLEIQRTEQGDSAMYLCASSPQDRANYGYTFGSGTRLTVV.

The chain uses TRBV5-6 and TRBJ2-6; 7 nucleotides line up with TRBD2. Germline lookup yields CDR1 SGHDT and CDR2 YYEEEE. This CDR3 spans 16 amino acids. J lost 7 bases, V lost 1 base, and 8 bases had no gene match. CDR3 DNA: TGTGCCAGCAGCTTGTGGGGGGGAGTCTCCGCCAACGTCCTGACTTTC. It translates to CASSLWGGVSANVLTF.

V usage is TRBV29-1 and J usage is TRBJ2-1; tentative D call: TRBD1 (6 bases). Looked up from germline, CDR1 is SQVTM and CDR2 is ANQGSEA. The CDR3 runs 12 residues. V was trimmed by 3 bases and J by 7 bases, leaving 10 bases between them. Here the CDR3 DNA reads TGCAGCGTTGATGGGGGCCTTAATGAGCAGTTCTTC. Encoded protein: CSVDGGLNEQFF.

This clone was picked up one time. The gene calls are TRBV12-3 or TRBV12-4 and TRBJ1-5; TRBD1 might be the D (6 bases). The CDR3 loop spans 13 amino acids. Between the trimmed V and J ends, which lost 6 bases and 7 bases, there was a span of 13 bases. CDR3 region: CASSQDSHQPQHF. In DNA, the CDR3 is TGTGCCAGCAGCCAGGACAGTCACCAGCCCCAGCATTTT.

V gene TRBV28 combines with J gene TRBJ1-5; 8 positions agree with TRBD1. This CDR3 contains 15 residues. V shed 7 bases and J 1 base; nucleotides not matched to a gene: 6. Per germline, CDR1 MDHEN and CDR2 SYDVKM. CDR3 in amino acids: CASTLRTGSNQPQHF. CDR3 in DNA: TGTGCCAGCACTCTTAGGACAGGGAGCAATCAGCCCCAGCATTTT.

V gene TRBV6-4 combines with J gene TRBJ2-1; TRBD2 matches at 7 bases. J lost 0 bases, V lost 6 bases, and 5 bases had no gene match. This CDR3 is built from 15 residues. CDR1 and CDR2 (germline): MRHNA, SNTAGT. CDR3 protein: CASSLSGVSYNEQFF. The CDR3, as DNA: TGTGCCAGCAGCCTAAGCGGGGTCTCCTACAATGAGCAGTTCTTC.

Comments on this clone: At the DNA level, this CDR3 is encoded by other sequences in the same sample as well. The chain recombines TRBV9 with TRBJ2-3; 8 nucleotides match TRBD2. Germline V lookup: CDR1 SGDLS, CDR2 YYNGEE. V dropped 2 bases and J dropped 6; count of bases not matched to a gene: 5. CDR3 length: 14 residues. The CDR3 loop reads CASSVGLGTDTQYF. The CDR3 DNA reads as TGTGCCAGCAGCGTGGGACTAGGAACCGATACGCAGTATTTT.

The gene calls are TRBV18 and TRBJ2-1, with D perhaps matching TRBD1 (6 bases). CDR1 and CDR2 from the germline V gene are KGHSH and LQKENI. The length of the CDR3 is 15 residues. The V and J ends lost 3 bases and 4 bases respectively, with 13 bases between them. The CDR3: CASSPATGPYNEQFF. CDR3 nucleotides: TGTGCCAGCTCACCTGCTACAGGGCCTTACAATGAGCAGTTCTTC.

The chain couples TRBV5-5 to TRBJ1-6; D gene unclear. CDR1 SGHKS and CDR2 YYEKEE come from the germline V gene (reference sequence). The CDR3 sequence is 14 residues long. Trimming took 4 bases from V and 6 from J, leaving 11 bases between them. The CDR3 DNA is TGTGCCAGCAGCGCCCTGGCGGGTAATTCACCCCTCCACTTT. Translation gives CASSALAGNSPLHF.

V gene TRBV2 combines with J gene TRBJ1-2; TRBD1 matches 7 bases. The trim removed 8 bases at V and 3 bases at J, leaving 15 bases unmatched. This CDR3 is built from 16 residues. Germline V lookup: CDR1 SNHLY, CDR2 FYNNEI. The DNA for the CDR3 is TGTGCCAGCCGCACCCACGGGATGGGGACAGACTATGGCTACACCTTC. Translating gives CASRTHGMGTDYGYTF.

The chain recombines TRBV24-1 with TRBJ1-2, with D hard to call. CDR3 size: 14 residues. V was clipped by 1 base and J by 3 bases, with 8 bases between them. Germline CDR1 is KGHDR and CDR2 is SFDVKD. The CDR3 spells CATSDLGTDYGYTF. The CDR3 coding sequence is TGTGCCACCAGTGATTTAGGCACAGACTATGGCTACACCTTC.

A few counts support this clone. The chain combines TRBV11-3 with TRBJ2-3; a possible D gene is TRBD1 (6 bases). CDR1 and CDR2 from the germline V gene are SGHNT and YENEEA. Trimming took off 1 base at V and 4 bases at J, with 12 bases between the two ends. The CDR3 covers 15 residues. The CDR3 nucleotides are TGTGCCAGCAGCTTAGGGGGGCAACCGGCAGATACGCAGTATTTT. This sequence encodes CASSLGGQPADTQYF.

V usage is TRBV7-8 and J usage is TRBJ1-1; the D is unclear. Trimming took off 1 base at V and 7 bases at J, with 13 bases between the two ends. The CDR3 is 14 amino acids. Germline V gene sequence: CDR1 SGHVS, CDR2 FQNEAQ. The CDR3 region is CASSLGNGVLEAFF. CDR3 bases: TGTGCCAGCAGCTTAGGTAACGGGGTACTTGAAGCTTTCTTT.

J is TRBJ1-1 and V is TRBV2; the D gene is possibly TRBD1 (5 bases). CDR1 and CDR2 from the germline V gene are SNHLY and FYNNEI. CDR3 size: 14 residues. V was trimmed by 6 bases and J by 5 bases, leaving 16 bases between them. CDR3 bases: TGTGCCAGCAGGACTGAGCAGGGAGGGACTGAAGCTTTCTTT. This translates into CASRTEQGGTEAFF. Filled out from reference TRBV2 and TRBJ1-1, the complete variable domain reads EPEVTQTPSHQVTQMGQEVILRCVPISNHLYFYWYRQILGQKVEFLVSFYNNEISEKSEIFDDQFSVERPDGSNFTLKIRSTKLEDSAMYFCASRTEQGGTEAFFGQGTRLTVV.

The CDR3 loop is CATGRQGLNEQYF. Here the CDR3 DNA reads TGTGCCACCGGGAGACAGGGTCTCAACGAGCAGTACTTC. The chain is built from TRBV10-3 and TRBJ2-7, with D perhaps TRBD1 (7 bases). Germline CDR1 reads ENHRY; CDR2 reads SYGVKD. The V end lost 10 bases, the J end lost 5 bases, and 18 bases lay between the germline ends. This CDR3 contains 13 residues.

The CDR3 loop reads CASSLTASPNTGELFF. CDR3 nucleotide sequence: TGTGCCAGCAGCTTGACAGCATCCCCGAACACCGGGGAGCTGTTTTTT. This sequence joins TRBV16 and TRBJ2-2, with a weak D call TRBD1 (5 bases). V gave up 5 bases and J gave up 0 bases, with 13 bases separating them. The CDR3 sequence is 16 residues long. Germline-derived CDR1 and CDR2 are KGHSY and FQNENV.

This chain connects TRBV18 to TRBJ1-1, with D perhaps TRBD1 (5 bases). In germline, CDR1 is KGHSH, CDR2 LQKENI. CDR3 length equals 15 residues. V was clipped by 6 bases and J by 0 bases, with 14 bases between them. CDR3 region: CASSYTVGLNTEAFF. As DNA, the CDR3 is TGTGCCAGCTCTTACACGGTGGGGCTGAACACTGAAGCTTTCTTT.